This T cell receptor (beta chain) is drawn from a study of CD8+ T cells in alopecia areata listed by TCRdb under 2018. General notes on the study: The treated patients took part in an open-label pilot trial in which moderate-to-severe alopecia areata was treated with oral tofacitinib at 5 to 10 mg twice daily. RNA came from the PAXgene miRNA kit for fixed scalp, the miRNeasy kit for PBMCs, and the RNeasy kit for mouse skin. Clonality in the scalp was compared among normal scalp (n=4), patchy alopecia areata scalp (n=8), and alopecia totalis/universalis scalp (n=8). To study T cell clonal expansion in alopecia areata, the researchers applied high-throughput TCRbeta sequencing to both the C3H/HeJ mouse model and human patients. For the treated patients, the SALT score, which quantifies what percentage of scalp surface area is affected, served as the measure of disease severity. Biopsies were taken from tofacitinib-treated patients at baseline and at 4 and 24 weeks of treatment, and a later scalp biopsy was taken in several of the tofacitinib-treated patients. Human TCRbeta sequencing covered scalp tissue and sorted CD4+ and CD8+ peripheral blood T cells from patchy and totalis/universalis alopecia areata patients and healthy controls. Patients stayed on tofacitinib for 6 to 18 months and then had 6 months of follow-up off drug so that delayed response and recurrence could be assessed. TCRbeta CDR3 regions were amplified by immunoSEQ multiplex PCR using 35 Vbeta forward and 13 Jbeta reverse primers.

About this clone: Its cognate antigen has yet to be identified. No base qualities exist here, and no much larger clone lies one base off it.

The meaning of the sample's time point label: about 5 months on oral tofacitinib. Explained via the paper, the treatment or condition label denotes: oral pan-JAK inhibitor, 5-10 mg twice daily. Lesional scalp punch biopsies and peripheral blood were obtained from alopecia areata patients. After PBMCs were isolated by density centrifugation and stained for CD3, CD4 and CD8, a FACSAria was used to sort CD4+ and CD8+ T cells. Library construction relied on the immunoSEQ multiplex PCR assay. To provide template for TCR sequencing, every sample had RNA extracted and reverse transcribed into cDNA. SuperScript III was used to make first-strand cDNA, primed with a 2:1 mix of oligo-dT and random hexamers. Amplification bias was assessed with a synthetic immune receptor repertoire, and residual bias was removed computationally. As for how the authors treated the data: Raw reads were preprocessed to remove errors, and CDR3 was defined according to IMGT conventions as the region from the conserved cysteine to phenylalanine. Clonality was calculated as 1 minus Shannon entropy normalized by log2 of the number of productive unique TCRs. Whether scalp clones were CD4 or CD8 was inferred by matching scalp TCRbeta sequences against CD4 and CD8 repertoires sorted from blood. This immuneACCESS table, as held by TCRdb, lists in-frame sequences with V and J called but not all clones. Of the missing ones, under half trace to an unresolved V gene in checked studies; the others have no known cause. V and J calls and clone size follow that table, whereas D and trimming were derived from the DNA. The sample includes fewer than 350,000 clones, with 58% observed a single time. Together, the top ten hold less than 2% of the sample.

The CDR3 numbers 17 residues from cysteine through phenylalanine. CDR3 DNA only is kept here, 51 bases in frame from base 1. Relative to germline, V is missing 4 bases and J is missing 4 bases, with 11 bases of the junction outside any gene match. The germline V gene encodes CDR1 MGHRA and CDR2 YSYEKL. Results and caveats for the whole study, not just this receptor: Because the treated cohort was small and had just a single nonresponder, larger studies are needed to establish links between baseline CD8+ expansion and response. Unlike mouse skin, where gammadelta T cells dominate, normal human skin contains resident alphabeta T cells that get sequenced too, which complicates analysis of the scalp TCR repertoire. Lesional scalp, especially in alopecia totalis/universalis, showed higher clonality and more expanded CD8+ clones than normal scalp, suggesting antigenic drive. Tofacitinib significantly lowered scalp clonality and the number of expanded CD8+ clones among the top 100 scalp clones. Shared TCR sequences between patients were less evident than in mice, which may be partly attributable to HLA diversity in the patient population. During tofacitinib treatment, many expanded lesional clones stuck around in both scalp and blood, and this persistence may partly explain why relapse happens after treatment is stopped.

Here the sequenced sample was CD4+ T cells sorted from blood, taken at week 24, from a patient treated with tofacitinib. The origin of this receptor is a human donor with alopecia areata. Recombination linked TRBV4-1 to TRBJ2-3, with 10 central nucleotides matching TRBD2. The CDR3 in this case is CASSRGRQSGGADTQYF. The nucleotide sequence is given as TGCGCCAGCAGCCGGGGACGGCAGAGCGGGGGGGCAGATACGCAGTATTTT.